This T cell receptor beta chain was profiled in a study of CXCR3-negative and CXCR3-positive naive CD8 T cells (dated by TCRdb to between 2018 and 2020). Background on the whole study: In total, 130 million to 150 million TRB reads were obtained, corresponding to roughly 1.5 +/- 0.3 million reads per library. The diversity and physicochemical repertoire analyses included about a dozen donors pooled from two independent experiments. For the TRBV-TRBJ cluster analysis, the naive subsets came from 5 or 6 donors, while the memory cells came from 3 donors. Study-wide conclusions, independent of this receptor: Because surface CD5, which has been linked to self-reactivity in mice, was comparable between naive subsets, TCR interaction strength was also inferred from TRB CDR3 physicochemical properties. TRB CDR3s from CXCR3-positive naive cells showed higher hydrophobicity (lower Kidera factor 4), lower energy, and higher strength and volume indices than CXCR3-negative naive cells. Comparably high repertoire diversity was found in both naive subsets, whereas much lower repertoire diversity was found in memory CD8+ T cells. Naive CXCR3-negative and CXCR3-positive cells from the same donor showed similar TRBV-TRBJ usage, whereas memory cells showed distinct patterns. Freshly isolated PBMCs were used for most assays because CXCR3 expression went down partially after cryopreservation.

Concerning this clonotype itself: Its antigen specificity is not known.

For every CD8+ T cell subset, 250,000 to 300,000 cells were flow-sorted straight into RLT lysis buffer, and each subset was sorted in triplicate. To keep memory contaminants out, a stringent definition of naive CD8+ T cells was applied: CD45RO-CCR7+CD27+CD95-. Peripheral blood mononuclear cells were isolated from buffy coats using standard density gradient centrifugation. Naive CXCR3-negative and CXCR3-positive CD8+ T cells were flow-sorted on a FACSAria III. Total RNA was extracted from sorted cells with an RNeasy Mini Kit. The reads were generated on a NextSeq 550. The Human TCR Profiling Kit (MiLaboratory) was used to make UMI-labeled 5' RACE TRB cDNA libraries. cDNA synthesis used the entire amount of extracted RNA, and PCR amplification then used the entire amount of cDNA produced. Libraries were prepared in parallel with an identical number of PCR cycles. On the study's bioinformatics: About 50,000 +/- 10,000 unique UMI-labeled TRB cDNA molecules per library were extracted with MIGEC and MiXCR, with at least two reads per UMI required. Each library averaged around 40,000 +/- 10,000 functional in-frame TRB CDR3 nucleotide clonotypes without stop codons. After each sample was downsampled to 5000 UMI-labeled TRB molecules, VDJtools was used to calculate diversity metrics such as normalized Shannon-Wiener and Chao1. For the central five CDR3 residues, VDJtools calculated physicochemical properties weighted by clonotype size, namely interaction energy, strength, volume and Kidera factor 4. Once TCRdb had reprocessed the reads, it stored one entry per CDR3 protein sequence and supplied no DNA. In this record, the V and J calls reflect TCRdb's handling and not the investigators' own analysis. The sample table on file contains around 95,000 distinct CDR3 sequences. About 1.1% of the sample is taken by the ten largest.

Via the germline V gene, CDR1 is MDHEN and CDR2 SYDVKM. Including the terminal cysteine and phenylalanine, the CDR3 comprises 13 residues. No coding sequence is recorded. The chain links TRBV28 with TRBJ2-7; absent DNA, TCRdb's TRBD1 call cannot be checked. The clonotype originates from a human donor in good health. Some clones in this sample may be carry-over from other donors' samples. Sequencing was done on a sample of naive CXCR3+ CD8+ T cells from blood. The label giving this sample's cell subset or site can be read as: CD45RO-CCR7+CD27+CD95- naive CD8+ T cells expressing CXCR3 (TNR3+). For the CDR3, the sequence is CASSDRVSYEQYF.